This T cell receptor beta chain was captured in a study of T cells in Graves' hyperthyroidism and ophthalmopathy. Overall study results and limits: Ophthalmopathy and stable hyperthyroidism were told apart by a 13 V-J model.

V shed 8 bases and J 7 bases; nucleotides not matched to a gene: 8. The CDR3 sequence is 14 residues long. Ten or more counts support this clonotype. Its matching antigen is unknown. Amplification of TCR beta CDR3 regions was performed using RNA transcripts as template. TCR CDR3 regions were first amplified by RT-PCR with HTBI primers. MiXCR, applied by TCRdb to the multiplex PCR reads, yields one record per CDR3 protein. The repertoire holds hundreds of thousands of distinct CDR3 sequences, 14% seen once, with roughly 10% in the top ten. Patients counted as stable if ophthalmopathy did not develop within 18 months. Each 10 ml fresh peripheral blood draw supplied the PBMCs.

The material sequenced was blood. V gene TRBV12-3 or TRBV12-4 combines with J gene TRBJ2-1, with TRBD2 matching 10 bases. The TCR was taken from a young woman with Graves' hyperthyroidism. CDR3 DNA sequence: TGTGCCAGCTCAGCGGGAGGGCCCTTAAATGAGCAGTTCTTC. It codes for CASSAGGPLNEQFF.